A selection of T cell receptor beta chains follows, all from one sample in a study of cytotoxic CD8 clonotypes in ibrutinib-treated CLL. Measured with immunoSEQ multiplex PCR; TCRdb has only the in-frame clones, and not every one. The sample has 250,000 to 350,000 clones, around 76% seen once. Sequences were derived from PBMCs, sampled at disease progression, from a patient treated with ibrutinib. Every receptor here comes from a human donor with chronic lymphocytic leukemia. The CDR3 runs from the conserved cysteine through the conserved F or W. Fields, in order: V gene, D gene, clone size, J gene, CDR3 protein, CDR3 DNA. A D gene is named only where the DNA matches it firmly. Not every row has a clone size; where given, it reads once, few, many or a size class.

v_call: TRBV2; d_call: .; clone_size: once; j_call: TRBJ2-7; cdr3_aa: CASGSPEQYF; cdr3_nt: TGTGCCAGCGGATCTCCTGAGCAGTACTTC
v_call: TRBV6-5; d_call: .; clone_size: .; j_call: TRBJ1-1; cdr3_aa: CASSSGGRNTEAFF; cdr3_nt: TGTGCCAGCAGTTCGGGGGGAAGGAACACTGAAGCTTTCTTT
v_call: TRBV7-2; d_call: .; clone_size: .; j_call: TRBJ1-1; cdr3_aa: CASSLSLLAMNTEAFF; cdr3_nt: TGTGCCAGCAGCTTAAGTCTTTTGGCTATGAACACTGAAGCTTTCTTT
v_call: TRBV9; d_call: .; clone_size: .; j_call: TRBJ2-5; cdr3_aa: CASSSSLTPRGETQYF; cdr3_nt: TGTGCCAGCAGCTCCTCCCTGACCCCGAGGGGGGAGACCCAGTACTTC
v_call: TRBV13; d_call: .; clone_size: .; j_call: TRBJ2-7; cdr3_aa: CASSLGLGRQVEQYF; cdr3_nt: TGTGCCAGCAGCTTAGGCCTGGGGAGGCAGGTGGAGCAGTACTTC
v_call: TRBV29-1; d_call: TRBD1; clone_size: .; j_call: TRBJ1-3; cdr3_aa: CSAETGTGFGNTIYF; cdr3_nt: TGCAGCGCCGAAACCGGGACAGGGTTTGGAAACACCATATATTTT
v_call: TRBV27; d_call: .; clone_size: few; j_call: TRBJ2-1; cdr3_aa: CASSPGLQNNEQFF; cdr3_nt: TGTGCCAGCAGCCCCGGACTACAGAACAATGAGCAGTTCTTC
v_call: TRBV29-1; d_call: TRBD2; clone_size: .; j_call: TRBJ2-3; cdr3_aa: CSVGTSGRALGDTQYF; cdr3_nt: TGCAGCGTCGGGACTAGCGGGAGGGCCCTCGGAGATACGCAGTATTTT
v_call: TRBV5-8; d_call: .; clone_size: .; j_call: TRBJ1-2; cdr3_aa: CASSLVAGGYTF; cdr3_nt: TGTGCCAGCAGCTTGGTAGCGGGTGGCTACACCTTC
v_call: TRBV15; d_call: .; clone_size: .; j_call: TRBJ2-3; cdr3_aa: CATKHPEGYVGTDTQYF; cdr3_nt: TGTGCCACCAAACATCCGGAGGGGTATGTGGGCACAGATACGCAGTATTTT
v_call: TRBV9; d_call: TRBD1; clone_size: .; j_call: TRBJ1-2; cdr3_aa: CASSVQGTAYGYTF; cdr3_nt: TGTGCCAGCAGCGTACAAGGGACAGCCTATGGCTACACCTTC
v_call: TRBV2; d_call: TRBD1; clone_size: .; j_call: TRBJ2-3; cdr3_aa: CASTPTGGGPADTQYF; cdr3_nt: TGTGCCAGCACCCCGACAGGGGGAGGGCCGGCAGATACGCAGTATTTT
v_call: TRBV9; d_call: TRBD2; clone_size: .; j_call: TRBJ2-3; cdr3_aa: CASSVAGSRTDTQYF; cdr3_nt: TGTGCCAGCAGTGTAGCGGGGTCGCGGACAGATACGCAGTATTTT
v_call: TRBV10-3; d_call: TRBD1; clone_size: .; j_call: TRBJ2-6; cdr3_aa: CAISGQGSPGANVLTF; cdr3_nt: TGTGCCATCAGTGGACAGGGATCCCCCGGGGCCAACGTCCTGACTTTC
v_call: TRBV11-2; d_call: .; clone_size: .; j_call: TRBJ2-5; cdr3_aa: CASSLVVETQYF; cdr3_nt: TGTGCCAGCAGCTTAGTAGTCGAGACCCAGTACTTC
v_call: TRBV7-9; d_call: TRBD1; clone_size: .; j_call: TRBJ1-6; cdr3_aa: CASSSLGTGNSPLHF; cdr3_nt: TGTGCCAGCAGCTCCCTCGGGACAGGGAATTCACCCCTCCACTTT
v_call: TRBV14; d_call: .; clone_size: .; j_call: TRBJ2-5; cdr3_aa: CASSQEWQQETQYF; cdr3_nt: TGTGCCAGCAGCCAAGAATGGCAGCAAGAGACCCAGTACTTC
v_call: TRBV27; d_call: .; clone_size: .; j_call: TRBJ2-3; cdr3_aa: CASSRQGYSTDTQYF; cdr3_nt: TGTGCCAGCAGTAGGCAGGGGTATAGCACAGATACGCAGTATTTT
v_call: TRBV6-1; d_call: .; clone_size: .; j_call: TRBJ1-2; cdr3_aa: CASSAESGILSYGYTF; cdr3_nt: TGTGCCAGCAGTGCCGAATCAGGAATCTTGTCCTATGGCTACACCTTC
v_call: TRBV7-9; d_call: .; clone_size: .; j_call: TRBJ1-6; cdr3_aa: CASSLWGSSYNSPLHF; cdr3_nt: TGTGCCAGCAGCTTATGGGGGAGCTCCTATAATTCACCCCTCCACTTT
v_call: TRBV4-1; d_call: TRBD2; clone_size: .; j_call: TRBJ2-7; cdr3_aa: CASSQQWTSGLLYEQYF; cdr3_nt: TGCGCCAGCAGCCAACAATGGACTAGCGGGTTACTATACGAGCAGTACTTC
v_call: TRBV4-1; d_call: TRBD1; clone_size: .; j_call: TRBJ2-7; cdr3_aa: CASSQGDSSYEQYF; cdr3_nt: TGCGCCAGCAGCCAAGGGGACAGTTCCTACGAGCAGTACTTC
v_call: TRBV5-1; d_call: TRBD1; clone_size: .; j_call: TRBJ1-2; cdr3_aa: CASSPPGQGGYTF; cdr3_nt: TGCGCCAGCAGCCCCCCGGGACAGGGAGGCTACACCTTC
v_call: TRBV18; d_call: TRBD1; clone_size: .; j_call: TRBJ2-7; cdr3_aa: CASSPPGGYEQYF; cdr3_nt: TGTGCCAGCTCCCCCCCAGGGGGCTACGAGCAGTACTTC
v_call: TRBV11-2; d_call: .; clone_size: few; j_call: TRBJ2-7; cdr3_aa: CASSLPGTAAYEQYF; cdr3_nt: TGTGCCAGCAGCCTTCCCGGGACGGCTGCCTACGAGCAGTACTTC
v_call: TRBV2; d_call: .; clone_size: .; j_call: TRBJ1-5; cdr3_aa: CASRAKGYSNQPQHF; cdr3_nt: TGTGCCAGCAGGGCAAAAGGGTATAGCAATCAGCCCCAGCATTTT